The 7 T cell receptor beta chains reported below all come from one sample, sequenced in a study of T cell repertoires in cytomegalovirus infection. TCRdb processed the reads anew with MiXCR; each CDR3 protein has one entry. The repertoire includes about 310,000 distinct CDR3 sequences, 9.6% of them detected once, and around 2.6% sits in the top ten. Input material: PBMCs. The receptor set was obtained from a human donor in good health (CMV status not recorded). Some clones in this sample may be carry-over from other donors' samples.

This clonotype was detected a few times. The chain couples TRBV20-1 to TRBJ2-7, with D possibly matching TRBD1 (5 bases). This CDR3 comprises 13 residues. CDR1 DFQATT and CDR2 SNEGSKA come from the germline V gene (reference sequence). V lost 3 bases and J lost 2, with 11 bases in between. The CDR3 spells CSASRGLTYEQYF. The DNA of the CDR3 is TGCAGTGCTAGTAGGGGATTAACCTACGAGCAGTACTTC.

This clonotype was picked up many times. The V call is TRBV5-1, the J call TRBJ2-2; weak D call: TRBD1 (5 bases). Trimming removed 0 bases from V and 7 bases from J, with 7 bases in between. Germline CDR1 SGHRS, CDR2 YFSETQ. The CDR3 contains 13 residues. This CDR3 reads CASSLEGYGELFF. CDR3 nucleotides: TGCGCCAGCAGCTTGGAGGGGTACGGGGAGCTGTTTTTT.

As for this clonotype: Just one base apart from a much larger clone, this may be a read error. V and J are TRBV6-6 and TRBJ1-5; the D gene is possibly TRBD1 (6 bases). Per the germline V gene, CDR1 is MNHNY and CDR2 is SVGAGI (reference sequence). The CDR3 runs 15 residues. The chain's CDR3 is CPSSPMTGGNQPQHF. The CDR3 nucleotides read TGTCCCAGCAGTCCCATGACAGGAGGCAATCAGCCCCAGCATTTT.

This clonotype was observed at least ten times. This chain links TRBV20-1 with TRBJ2-5, with D tentatively TRBD2 (6 bases). CDR1 is DFQATT and CDR2 is SNEGSKA in the germline V gene (reference sequence). Trimming took 2 bases from V and 0 from J, leaving 22 bases between them. The CDR3 covers 18 residues. CDR3 amino acids: CSARPPPRTGDHQETQYF. As DNA, the CDR3 is TGCAGTGCTAGACCCCCCCCGAGGACGGGGGACCACCAAGAGACCCAGTACTTC.

The rearrangement links TRBV11-1 to TRBJ2-5; perhaps D is TRBD1 or TRBD2 (6 bases each). The length of the CDR3 is 15 residues. CDR1 and CDR2 (germline): SGHAT, FQDESV (reference sequence). With 6 bases removed from V and 5 bases from J, the gap between germline ends came to 19 bases. DNA for the CDR3: TGTGCCAGCAGGACGTGGGGGGCTATTCACGAGACCCAGTACTTC. Its protein product is CASRTWGAIHETQYF.

In its sample, this clonotype was seen many times. V usage is TRBV7-9 and J usage is TRBJ1-5; TRBD1 aligns across 7 bases. The CDR3 length is 14 residues. Germline values: CDR1 SEHNR, CDR2 FQNEAQ (reference sequence). Unmatched junction bases numbered 5, after V lost 5 bases and J lost 4 bases. This chain's CDR3 is CASSATGWNQPQHF. In nucleotides, the CDR3 is TGTGCCAGCAGCGCGACAGGGTGGAATCAGCCCCAGCATTTT.

This clonotype occurred many times. The chain combines TRBV7-9 with TRBJ1-4; 9 bases map to TRBD1. Germline values: CDR1 SEHNR, CDR2 FQNEAQ (reference sequence). CDR3 length: 15 residues. V was clipped by 1 base and J by 8 bases; unmatched bases: 5. CDR3 DNA sequence: TGTGCCAGCAGCTTAGTAACAGGGGGCAAGGAAAAACTGTTTTTT. It yields the protein CASSLVTGGKEKLFF.